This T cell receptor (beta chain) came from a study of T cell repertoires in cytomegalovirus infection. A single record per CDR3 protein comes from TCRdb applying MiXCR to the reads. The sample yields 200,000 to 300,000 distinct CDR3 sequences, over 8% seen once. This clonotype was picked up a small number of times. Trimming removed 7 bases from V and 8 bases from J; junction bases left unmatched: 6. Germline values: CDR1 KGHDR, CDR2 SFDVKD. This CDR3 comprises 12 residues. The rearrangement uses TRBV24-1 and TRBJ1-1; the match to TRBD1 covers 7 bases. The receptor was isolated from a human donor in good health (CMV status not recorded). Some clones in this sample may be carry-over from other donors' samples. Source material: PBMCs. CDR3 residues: CATRGLGGEAFF. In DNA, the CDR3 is TGTGCCACCAGGGGTCTAGGGGGCGAAGCTTTCTTT.